This T cell receptor (beta chain) was captured in a study of vaccination and CD4 T cells after COVID-19. Sample treatment: approximately 9-day PBMC culture with coronavirus spike peptide pools or control peptides (ViraFEST assay). The unexposed donor provided CD4+ T cells, which were taken before the COVID-19 pandemic (2011-2018). The Oncomine TCR Beta short-read assay sequenced DNA from cultured CD4+ T cells. In this case, cultured CD4+ T cells provided the extracted genomic DNA. TCRdb re-analysed the PCR reads in MiXCR, keeping a single row per CDR3 protein. Of some 10,000 distinct CDR3 sequences listed, around two fifths are singletons. Trimming pared 7 bases from V and 1 base from J, leaving 13 bases between. The germline gives CDR1 ENHRY, CDR2 SYGVKD. There are 14 residues in the CDR3. A note on this clonotype: The antigen is undetermined.

Sequenced: CD4+ T cells from blood, cultured in vitro. The clonotype was recovered from a human donor in good health. J is TRBJ1-1 and V is TRBV10-3; D call uncertain. CDR3 in amino acids: CAINGAPENTEAFF. CDR3 nucleotides: TGTGCCATCAATGGAGCACCCGAGAACACTGAAGCTTTCTTT.